A single sample gave rise to the 12 T cell receptor beta chains below, sequenced in a study of blood T cells in healthy people across ages. The second PCR ran roughly 6 to 11 cycles with a sample-barcoded 5' primer and J-beta primers. TCRdb re-called the 5' RACE reads through MiXCR, storing one row per CDR3 protein. Among about 1.8 million distinct CDR3 sequences listed, around 50% were seen once. The sample was blood. These receptors were obtained from a woman aged 40 to 49 in good health.

In its sample, this clonotype was seen once. The rearrangement links TRBV27 to TRBJ1-2; perhaps TRBD1 as D (5 bases). Between the trimmed V and J ends, which lost 3 bases and 8 bases, there was a span of 22 bases. The germline CDR1 and CDR2 sequences are MNHEY and SMNVEV (reference sequence). The CDR3 is 16 amino acids. The CDR3 region has the DNA TGTGCCAGCAGTTTTTTTCAGGGAGGCGCATCTTTCGGCTACACCTTC. Encoded protein: CASSFFQGGASFGYTF.

The rearrangement links TRBV29-1 to TRBJ1-2; TRBD1 matches 10 bases. Germline V gene sequence: CDR1 SQVTM, CDR2 ANQGSEA. V lost 5 bases and J lost 6; bases outside the gene matches: 6. The CDR3 is made up of 13 amino acids. CDR3 sequence reads: CSVRRDRGDGYTF. The CDR3 DNA follows: TGCAGCGTTAGGCGGGACAGGGGAGATGGCTACACCTTC.

This clonotype occurred many times. This may come from a read error, since a much larger clone is one base off. The rearrangement uses TRBV28 and TRBJ2-5; a possible D gene is TRBD2 (5 bases). V gave up 5 bases and J gave up 4 bases, with 14 bases separating them. Germline V lookup: CDR1 MDHEN, CDR2 SYDVKM. The CDR3 totals 14 residues. The DNA for the CDR3 is TGTGCCAGCAGTGTCGGTCTGGGGAGAGAGACCCAGTACTTC. The encoded protein is CASSVGLGRETQYF. The full variable domain, with the rest looked up from reference TRBV28 and TRBJ2-5, is DVKVTQSSRYLVKRTGEKVFLECVQDMDHENMFWYRQDPGLGLRLIYFSYDVKMKEKGDIPEGYSVSREKKERFSLILESASTNQTSMYLCASSVGLGRETQYFGPGTRLLVL.

The rearrangement links TRBV21-1 to TRBJ2-5. TRBV21-1 is marked as a pseudogene. The CDR3 length is 15 residues. CDR3 protein: CASRRPVWSEETQYF. For the CDR3, the DNA is TGTGCCAGCAGGAGGCCAGTCTGGAGCGAAGAGACCCAGTACTTC.

V and J are TRBV25-1 and TRBJ2-5; 7 bases fit TRBD2. The CDR3 length is 16 residues. CDR1 and CDR2 (germline): MGHDK, SYGVNS. Unmatched junction bases numbered 10, after V lost 1 base and J lost 5 bases. CDR3 nucleotides: TGTGCCAGCAGTGAATCGGGCGGGGGATCAGGGGAGACCCAGTACTTC. Protein: CASSESGGGSGETQYF.

The genes are TRBV28 and TRBJ2-7, with 8 bases identical to TRBD1. The end of the DNA is better explained by TRBJ2-5, so the J call may be wrong. CDR3 size: 15 residues. Germline values: CDR1 MDHEN, CDR2 SYDVKM. CDR3 bases: TGTGCCAGCAGTTCCTCGGGACAGGCGTCAGAGACCCAGTACTTC. Amino acid sequence: CASSSSGQASETQYF.

This clonotype has more than one count but fewer than ten. The gene calls are TRBV4-3 and TRBJ1-6, with TRBD1 as a possible D gene (5 bases). V was trimmed by 4 bases and J by 7 bases, leaving 14 bases between them. The CDR3 extends over 15 amino acids. Germline loops: CDR1 LGHNA, CDR2 YSLEER. The CDR3 bases are TGCGCCAGCAGCCTTGAAGTTGGGGGAAATTCACCCCTCCACTTT. It yields the protein CASSLEVGGNSPLHF.

This rearrangement joins TRBV25-1 to TRBJ2-3; weak D call: TRBD1 (6 bases). CDR1 and CDR2 from the germline V gene are MGHDK and SYGVNS. Trimming took off 1 base at V and 2 bases at J, with 16 bases between the two ends. The CDR3 spans 17 residues. The DNA for the CDR3 is TGTGCCAGCAGTGAATGGAGAACAGGGCCAAACACAGATACGCAGTATTTT. Amino acid sequence: CASSEWRTGPNTDTQYF.

The chain is built from TRBV28 and TRBJ2-5; D not resolved. Germline-derived CDR1 and CDR2 are MDHEN and SYDVKM. This CDR3 comprises 15 residues. The V gene lost 5 bases and the J gene lost 5 bases, with 18 bases spanning the gap. This CDR3 reads CASSLTGPQRETQYF. The CDR3 DNA follows: TGTGCCAGCAGTCTAACCGGGCCCCAACGTGAGACCCAGTACTTC.

This clonotype was observed a few times. This sequence joins TRBV7-2 and TRBJ2-3; 7 bases match TRBD2. With 1 base clipped from V and 0 bases from J, the junction kept 4 bases outside the gene matches. This CDR3 spans 16 amino acids. Germline lookup yields CDR1 SGHTA and CDR2 FQGNSA. The CDR3 protein is CASSLGWGGSTDTQYF. CDR3 bases: TGTGCCAGCAGCTTAGGGTGGGGGGGGAGCACAGATACGCAGTATTTT.

The CDR3 loop reads CASSLTGGAYGYTF. CDR3 DNA: TGTGCCAGCAGCTTAACAGGGGGCGCCTATGGCTACACCTTC. The V and J genes are TRBV7-2 and TRBJ1-2; TRBD1 aligns across 9 bases. The CDR3 loop spans 14 amino acids. Germline CDR1 and CDR2: SGHTA and FQGNSA. Unmatched junction bases numbered 2, after V lost 2 bases and J lost 4 bases.

V and J are TRBV21-1 and TRBJ2-7; the table's D call, TRBD2, was not checked against the DNA. TRBV21-1 is labeled a pseudogene. This CDR3 is built from 17 residues. The CDR3 nucleotides are TGTGCCAGCAGCCTGAAAACCTCCTTCCTTGCATATTACGAGCAGTACTTC. Translation gives CASSLKTSFLAYYEQYF.